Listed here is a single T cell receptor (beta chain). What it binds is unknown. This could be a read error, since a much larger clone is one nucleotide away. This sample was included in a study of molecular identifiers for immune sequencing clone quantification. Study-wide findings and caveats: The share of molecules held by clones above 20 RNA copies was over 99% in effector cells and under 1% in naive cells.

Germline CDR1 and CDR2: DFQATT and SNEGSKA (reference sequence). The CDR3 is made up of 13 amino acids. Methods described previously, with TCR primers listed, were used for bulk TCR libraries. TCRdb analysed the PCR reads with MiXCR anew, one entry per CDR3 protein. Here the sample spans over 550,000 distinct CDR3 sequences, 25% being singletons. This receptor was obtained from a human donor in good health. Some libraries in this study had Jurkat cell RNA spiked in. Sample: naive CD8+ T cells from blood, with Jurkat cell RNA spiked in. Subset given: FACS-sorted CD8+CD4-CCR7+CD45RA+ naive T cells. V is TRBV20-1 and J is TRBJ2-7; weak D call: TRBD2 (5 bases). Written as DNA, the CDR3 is TGCTGTGCTTTCGAGGGAGACCTCTACGAGCAGTACTTC. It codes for CCAFEGDLYEQYF.